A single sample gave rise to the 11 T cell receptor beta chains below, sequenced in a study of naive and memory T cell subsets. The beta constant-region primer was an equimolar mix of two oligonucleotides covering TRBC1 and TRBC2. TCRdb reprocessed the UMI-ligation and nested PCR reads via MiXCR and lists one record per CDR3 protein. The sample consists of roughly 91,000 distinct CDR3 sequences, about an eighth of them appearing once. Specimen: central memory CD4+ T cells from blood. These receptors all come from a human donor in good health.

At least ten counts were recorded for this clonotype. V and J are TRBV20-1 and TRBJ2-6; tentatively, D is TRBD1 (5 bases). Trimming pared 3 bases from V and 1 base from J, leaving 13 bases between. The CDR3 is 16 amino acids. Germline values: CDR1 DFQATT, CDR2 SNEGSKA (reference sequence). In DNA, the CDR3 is TGCAGTGCTAGGCCCCCCCAGGGTTCTGGGGCCAACGTCCTGACTTTC. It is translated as CSARPPQGSGANVLTF.

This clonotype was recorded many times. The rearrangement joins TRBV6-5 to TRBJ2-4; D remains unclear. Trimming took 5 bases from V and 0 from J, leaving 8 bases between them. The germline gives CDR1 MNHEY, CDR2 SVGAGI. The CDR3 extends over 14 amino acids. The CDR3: CASSKTRAKNIQYF. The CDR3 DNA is TGTGCCAGCAGTAAGACACGAGCCAAAAACATTCAGTACTTC.

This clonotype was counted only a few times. Here the CDR3 DNA reads TGTGCCAGCAGCCAATCCTCCGGGACTACCAATCAGCCCCAGCATTTT. It specifies CASSQSSGTTNQPQHF. V gene TRBV3-1 combines with J gene TRBJ1-5, with TRBD1 as a possible D gene (5 bases). The germline V gene has CDR1 LGHDT and CDR2 YNNKEL (reference sequence). V gave up 2 bases and J gave up 3 bases, with 14 bases separating them. The CDR3 runs 16 residues.

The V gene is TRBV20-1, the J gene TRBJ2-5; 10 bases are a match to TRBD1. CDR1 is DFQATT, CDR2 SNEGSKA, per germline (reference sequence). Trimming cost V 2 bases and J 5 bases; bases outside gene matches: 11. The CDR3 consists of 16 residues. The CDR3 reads CSARNRDRGCGETQYF. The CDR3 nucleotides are TGCAGTGCTAGAAACCGGGACAGGGGCTGTGGGGAGACCCAGTACTTC.

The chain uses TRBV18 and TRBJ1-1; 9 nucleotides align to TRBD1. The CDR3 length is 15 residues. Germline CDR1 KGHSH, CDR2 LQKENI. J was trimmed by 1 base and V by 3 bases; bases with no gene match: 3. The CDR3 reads CASSPGQGPNTEAFF. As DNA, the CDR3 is TGTGCCAGCTCACCCGGACAGGGGCCGAACACTGAAGCTTTCTTT.

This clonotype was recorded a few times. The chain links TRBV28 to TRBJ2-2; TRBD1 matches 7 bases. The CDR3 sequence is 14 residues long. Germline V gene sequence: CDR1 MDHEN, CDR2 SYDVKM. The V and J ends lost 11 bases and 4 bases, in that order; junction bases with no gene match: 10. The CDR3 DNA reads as TGTGCCCCGGACAGGTGCGGTAGCACCGGGGAGCTGTTTTTT. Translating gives CAPDRCGSTGELFF.

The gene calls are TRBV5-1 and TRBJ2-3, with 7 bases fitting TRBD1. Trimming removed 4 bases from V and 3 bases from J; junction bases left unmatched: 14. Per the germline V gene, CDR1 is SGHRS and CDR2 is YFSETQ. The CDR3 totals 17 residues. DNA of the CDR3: TGCGCCAGCAGCCCCCGGACAGGCGCCGGGGTGACAGATACGCAGTATTTT. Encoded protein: CASSPRTGAGVTDTQYF.

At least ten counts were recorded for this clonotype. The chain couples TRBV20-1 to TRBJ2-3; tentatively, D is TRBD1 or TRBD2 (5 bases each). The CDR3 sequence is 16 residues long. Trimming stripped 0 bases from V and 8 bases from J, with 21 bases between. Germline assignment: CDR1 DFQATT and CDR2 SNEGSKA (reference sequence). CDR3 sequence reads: CSARDQVARQSGTQYF. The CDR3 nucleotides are TGCAGTGCTAGAGATCAAGTAGCGCGACAGTCCGGTACGCAGTATTTT.

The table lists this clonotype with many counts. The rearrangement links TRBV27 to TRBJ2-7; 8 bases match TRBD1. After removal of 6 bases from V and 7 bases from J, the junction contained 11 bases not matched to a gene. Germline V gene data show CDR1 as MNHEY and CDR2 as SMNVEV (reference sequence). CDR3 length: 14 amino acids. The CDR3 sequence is CASRTGVPRGEQYF. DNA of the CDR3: TGTGCCAGCAGGACAGGGGTCCCCCGGGGGGAGCAGTACTTC.

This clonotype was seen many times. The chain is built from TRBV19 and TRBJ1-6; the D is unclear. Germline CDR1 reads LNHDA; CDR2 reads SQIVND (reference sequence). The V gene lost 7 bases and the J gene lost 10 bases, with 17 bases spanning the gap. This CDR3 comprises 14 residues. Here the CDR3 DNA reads TGTGCCAGTACCGTCTTAGGGAACCGATCACCCCTCCACTTT. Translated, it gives CASTVLGNRSPLHF. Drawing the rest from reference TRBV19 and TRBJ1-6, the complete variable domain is DGGITQSPKYLFRKEGQNVTLSCEQNLNHDAMYWYRQDPGQGLRLIYYSQIVNDFQKGDIAEGYSVSREKKESFPLTVTSAQKNPTAFYLCASTVLGNRSPLHFGNGTRLTVT.

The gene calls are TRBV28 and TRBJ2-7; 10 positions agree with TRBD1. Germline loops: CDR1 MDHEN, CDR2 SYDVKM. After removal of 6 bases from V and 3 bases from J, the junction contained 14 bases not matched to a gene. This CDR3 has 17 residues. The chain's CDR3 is CASSPPEGQGGGYEQYF. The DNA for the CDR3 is TGTGCCAGCAGCCCCCCGGAAGGACAGGGGGGAGGCTACGAGCAGTACTTC.